These 27 T cell receptor beta chains came from one sample sequenced in a study of CD8 T cells in ankylosing spondylitis. MiXCR was run by TCRdb on the 5' RACE reads, yielding one entry per CDR3 protein. This sample has hundreds of thousands of distinct CDR3 sequences, with about 24% found just once. Study results and limitations: Seemingly distinctive of ankylosing spondylitis blood was a TCR beta motif formed by eight highly homologous variants.

These TCRs are of unknown antigen specificity. Sequencing used blood, either unsorted or a sorted T cell fraction (not recorded which). The source of these receptors is a male donor with ankylosing spondylitis.

V is TRBV5-1 and J is TRBJ2-1; perhaps TRBD1 as D (5 bases). Germline V gene data show CDR1 as SGHRS and CDR2 as YFSETQ. This CDR3 spans 15 amino acids. V dropped 0 bases and J dropped 6 bases, with 13 bases sitting between them. The CDR3 nucleotides are TGCGCCAGCAGCTTGGGGCAGGGTGTGACCAATGAGCAGTTCTTC. Its translation is CASSLGQGVTNEQFF.

V gene TRBV6-2 or TRBV6-3 combines with J gene TRBJ1-1; 8 bases align to TRBD1. This CDR3 is 15 amino acids long. Per the germline V gene, CDR1 is MNHEY and CDR2 is SVGEGT. V shed 0 bases, J shed 5 bases, and the junction held 5 bases outside the gene matches. CDR3 sequence reads: CASSYSRTGSTEAFF. The DNA for the CDR3 is TGTGCCAGCAGTTACTCGCGGACAGGGTCGACTGAAGCTTTCTTT.

The V call is TRBV3-1, the J call TRBJ2-7, with no clear D. Per germline, CDR1 LGHDT and CDR2 YNNKEL (reference sequence). The CDR3 has 14 amino acids. V lost 1 base, J lost 0 bases, and 7 bases lay in between. The DNA for the CDR3 is TGTGCCAGCAGCCAAGGCCCAGCCTCCTACGAGCAGTACTTC. The encoded protein is CASSQGPASYEQYF.

In this sample, this clonotype turned up many times. The chain employs TRBV24-1 and TRBJ1-1, with D maybe TRBD1 (6 bases). Germline V gene lookup returns CDR1 KGHDR and CDR2 SFDVKD. V was trimmed by 2 bases and J by 9 bases, leaving 21 bases between them. The CDR3 has 16 residues. The CDR3 nucleotides are TGTGCCACCAGTGATTCAATGCCAGGGGAAAGAAATAAAGCTTTCTTT. It codes for CATSDSMPGERNKAFF.

The table lists this clonotype with a few counts. This chain links TRBV11-2 with TRBJ2-2, with 7 bases that match TRBD1. Germline CDR1 and CDR2: SGHAT and FQNNGV. J lost 0 bases, V lost 0 bases, and 4 bases had no gene match. The CDR3 spans 17 residues. The CDR3 loop reads CASSLDRDSSNTGELFF. In DNA form, the CDR3 reads TGTGCCAGCAGCTTAGATAGGGACAGCTCGAACACCGGGGAGCTGTTTTTT.

This chain joins TRBV6-1 and TRBJ2-5, with unresolved D. Germline V gene data show CDR1 as MNHNS and CDR2 as SASEGT. There are 13 residues in the CDR3. V lost 5 bases, J lost 5 bases, and 12 bases lay in between. CDR3 protein: CASSPEWSETQYF. CDR3 coding DNA: TGTGCCAGCAGTCCTGAATGGAGTGAGACCCAGTACTTC.

The chain is built from TRBV5-6 and TRBJ1-4, with D maybe TRBD1 (6 bases). V lost 3 bases to trimming and J lost 0 bases, with 24 bases between them. The CDR3 covers 20 residues. Looked up from germline, CDR1 is SGHDT and CDR2 is YYEEEE. The CDR3 sequence is CASSSMGGPPDSSTNEKLFF. The CDR3 coding sequence is TGTGCCAGCAGCTCTATGGGGGGCCCCCCTGACAGTTCAACTAATGAAAAACTGTTTTTT.

This clonotype was seen a few times. This chain uses TRBV6-2 or TRBV6-3 with TRBJ1-1; TRBD1 might be the D (6 bases). Trimming cost V 5 bases and J 1 base, with 23 bases left between them. Germline V gene lookup returns CDR1 MNHEY and CDR2 SVGEGT. The CDR3 is 18 residues long. The CDR3 sequence is CASSRRGGTGRANTEAFF. In DNA form, the CDR3 reads TGTGCCAGCAGTCGGAGAGGGGGGACCGGCCGGGCGAACACTGAAGCTTTCTTT.

The chain employs TRBV3-1 and TRBJ2-1, with TRBD1 matching 10 bases. V was clipped by 4 bases and J by 5 bases; unmatched bases: 8. Germline CDR1 reads LGHDT; CDR2 reads YNNKEL (reference sequence). CDR3 length: 16 residues. CDR3: CASSRGTGALHNEQFF. The CDR3 nucleotides read TGTGCCAGCAGCCGGGGGACAGGGGCCCTCCACAATGAGCAGTTCTTC.

The chain carries TRBV20-1 and TRBJ1-1; tentative D call: TRBD1 (5 bases). CDR1 is DFQATT, CDR2 SNEGSKA, per germline (reference sequence). This CDR3 spans 15 amino acids. Trimming cost V 3 bases and J 1 base, with 15 bases left between them. DNA of the CDR3: TGCAGTGCTAGCCACGGGGGGTATGGGAACACTGAAGCTTTCTTT. Translated: CSASHGGYGNTEAFF.

This clonotype showed up just a few times. The chain links TRBV20-1 to TRBJ1-5; 10 bases map to TRBD1. With 5 bases clipped from V and 3 bases from J, the junction kept 16 bases outside the gene matches. Germline values: CDR1 DFQATT, CDR2 SNEGSKA (reference sequence). This CDR3 comprises 18 residues. CDR3 sequence: CSAVKPGQGSLNNQPQHF. The CDR3 DNA reads TGCAGTGCTGTAAAACCGGGACAGGGGTCCCTTAACAATCAGCCCCAGCATTTT.

The chain combines TRBV5-6 with TRBJ1-6, with D unclear. Trimming left V 0 bases short and J 5 bases short, with 6 bases between. This CDR3 is 14 amino acids long. Germline V gene lookup returns CDR1 SGHDT and CDR2 YYEEEE. The DNA for the CDR3 is TGTGCCAGCAGCTTGGTACAGAATAATTCACCCCTCCACTTT. Translating it yields CASSLVQNNSPLHF.

This clonotype showed up just once. The chain carries TRBV6-5 and TRBJ1-6; 9 bases are shared with TRBD1. The J segment lost 7 bases and the V segment lost 2 bases, leaving 0 bases of the junction unmatched. This CDR3 comprises 14 residues. Germline-derived CDR1 and CDR2 are MNHEY and SVGAGI. The CDR3 DNA is TGTGCCAGCAGTTACGGGACAGGGAATTCACCCCTCCACTTT. Protein: CASSYGTGNSPLHF.

J is TRBJ2-1 and V is TRBV12-3 or TRBV12-4; D is perhaps TRBD1 (5 bases). V lost 7 bases and J lost 6, with 25 bases in between. The CDR3 is 17 residues long. The CDR3 sequence: CASTTGRLYPSPNEQFF. CDR3 in DNA: TGTGCCAGCACTACAGGACGTCTATATCCATCCCCCAATGAGCAGTTCTTC.

This rearrangement joins TRBV24-1 to TRBJ1-3, with 8 positions matching TRBD1. This CDR3 comprises 19 residues. The V gene end was trimmed by 4 bases and the J gene end by 1 base; junction bases not matched to a gene: 14. CDR1 and CDR2 from the germline V gene are KGHDR and SFDVKD. The DNA for the CDR3 is TGTGCCACCAGTGACGCCGGGACAGGTCGCGACACTTCTGGAAACACCATATATTTT. It codes for CATSDAGTGRDTSGNTIYF.

The rearrangement links TRBV5-1 to TRBJ1-2, with D possibly being TRBD1 (5 bases). Trimming pared 3 bases from V and 6 bases from J, leaving 18 bases between. This CDR3 is built from 15 residues. CDR1 SGHRS and CDR2 YFSETQ come from the germline V gene. CDR3: CASSSGPIKADGYTF. The CDR3 coding sequence is TGCGCCAGCAGCTCGGGGCCTATCAAGGCGGATGGCTACACCTTC.

This clonotype was picked up a small number of times. V usage is TRBV12-3 or TRBV12-4 and J usage is TRBJ2-7; D is perhaps TRBD1 (6 bases). V lost 2 bases to trimming and J lost 4 bases, with 12 bases between them. The CDR3 is made up of 14 amino acids. The chain's CDR3 is CASSLTGTRYEQYF. The CDR3 DNA follows: TGTGCCAGCAGTTTAACCGGGACAAGATACGAGCAGTACTTC.

This clonotype has only a few counts. The chain uses TRBV5-5 and TRBJ2-3; 16 bases line up with TRBD2. The CDR3 runs 21 residues. Germline assignment: CDR1 SGHKS and CDR2 YYEKEE (reference sequence). Trimming cost V 0 bases and J 4 bases; bases outside gene matches: 14. The CDR3 spells CASSLGTGTSGRALGADTQYF. DNA of the CDR3: TGTGCCAGCAGCTTGGGGACCGGGACTAGCGGGAGGGCCCTCGGGGCAGATACGCAGTATTTT.

This rearrangement joins TRBV29-1 to TRBJ2-3; 13 bases are shared with TRBD2. Unmatched junction bases numbered 9, after V lost 6 bases and J lost 6 bases. Per the germline V gene, CDR1 is SQVTM and CDR2 is ANQGSEA. CDR3 length: 15 residues. The chain's CDR3 is CSVLGLAGDGDTQYF. For the CDR3, the DNA is TGCAGCGTCCTTGGACTAGCGGGAGATGGGGATACGCAGTATTTT.

The chain's CDR3 is CASSFTRGGQPQHF. CDR3 sequence (DNA): TGTGCCAGCAGCTTCACGCGGGGGGGACAGCCCCAGCATTTT. The chain employs TRBV5-5 and TRBJ1-5; D perhaps matches TRBD1 (5 bases). The length of the CDR3 is 14 residues. CDR1 is SGHKS, CDR2 YYEKEE, per germline (reference sequence). The V end was cut by 2 bases, the J end by 7 bases, with 13 bases between. The whole variable domain, filled in from reference TRBV5-5 and TRBJ1-5, reads DAGVTQSPTHLIKTRGQQVTLRCSPISGHKSVSWYQQVLGQGPQFIFQYYEKEERGRGNFPDRFSARQFPNYSSELNVNALLLGDSALYLCASSFTRGGQPQHFGDGTRLSIL.

This clonotype has only a few counts. The CDR3 nucleotides read TGTGCCATCAGTGAGAATTACAATGAGCAGTTCTTC. Translation gives CAISENYNEQFF. The J gene is TRBJ2-1, the V gene TRBV10-3; D remains ambiguous. Germline V gene lookup returns CDR1 ENHRY and CDR2 SYGVKD. V lost 2 bases to trimming and J lost 4 bases, with 3 bases between them. The CDR3 extends over 12 amino acids.

The chain combines TRBV5-1 with TRBJ1-1, with a possible D match to TRBD1 (6 bases). The CDR3 sequence is 14 residues long. The germline gives CDR1 SGHRS, CDR2 YFSETQ. V was pared by 1 base and J by 2 bases, with 9 bases between. CDR3 bases: TGCGCCAGCAGCTTGACAGGGACTAACACTGAAGCTTTCTTT. This codes for CASSLTGTNTEAFF.

The J gene is TRBJ1-6, the V gene TRBV11-2; D is unclear. Germline loops: CDR1 SGHAT, CDR2 FQNNGV. CDR3 length equals 13 residues. The V and J ends lost 7 bases and 10 bases respectively, with 14 bases between them. The CDR3 DNA reads TGTGCCAGCACCCCTTGGGGTGAATCACCCCTCCACTTT. This translates into CASTPWGESPLHF.

The genes are TRBV3-1 and TRBJ2-3, with unresolved D. CDR1 is LGHDT, CDR2 YNNKEL, per germline (reference sequence). Trimming took 4 bases from V and 3 from J, leaving 5 bases between them. The CDR3 spans 12 residues. The CDR3 loop reads CASSPQTDTQYF. The CDR3 DNA follows: TGTGCCAGCAGCCCGCAGACAGATACGCAGTATTTT.

The chain carries TRBV11-2 and TRBJ1-3, with unresolved D. V lost 1 base and J 2 bases, leaving 6 bases between the germline ends. Germline lookup yields CDR1 SGHAT and CDR2 FQNNGV. This CDR3 has 14 residues. The CDR3 protein is CASSLGSPGNTIYF. The CDR3 nucleotides are TGTGCCAGCAGCTTAGGGTCCCCTGGAAACACCATATATTTT.

This clonotype was observed a handful of times. The rearrangement links TRBV20-1 to TRBJ2-7; weak D call: TRBD2 (6 bases). Germline V gene data show CDR1 as DFQATT and CDR2 as SNEGSKA (reference sequence). The V end lost 4 bases, the J end lost 6 bases, and 16 bases lay between the germline ends. This CDR3 comprises 13 residues. This chain's CDR3 is CSATRDLLSEQYV. In DNA, the CDR3 is TGCAGTGCTACCCGGGACTTGTTGTCCGAGCAGTACGTC.

In this sample, this clonotype turned up a few times. This chain joins TRBV12-3 or TRBV12-4 and TRBJ1-6, with TRBD1 matching 7 bases. The junction had 2 bases not matched to a gene; V was cut back by 3 bases and J by 6 bases. The CDR3 is made up of 14 amino acids. CDR3 residues: CASSFRGSNSPLHF. The DNA of the CDR3 is TGTGCCAGCAGTTTCAGGGGGAGTAATTCACCCCTCCACTTT.